This T cell receptor (beta chain) was recorded in a study of blood T cell repertoires in COVID-19. Study context: T cells, B-cell-depleted T cells, or PBMCs provided the cDNA or gDNA that served as material.

How the authors handled the data: Estimated nucleated cell counts came from reference gene primer amplification. The repertoire was sequenced with immunoSEQ multiplex PCR; TCRdb's copy has only in-frame clones and lacks some. V, J and clone size are taken as reported in that table, and D and trimming were inferred from the DNA itself. The sample has 200,000 to 300,000 clones; roughly 79% are singletons. The CDR3 runs 13 residues. The V gene's germline CDR1 is LNHNV and CDR2 YYDKDF (reference sequence). Trimming removed 9 bases from V and 2 bases from J, with 13 bases in between. This clone was observed a handful of times.

The source material was peripheral blood. This rearrangement joins TRBV15 to TRBJ2-5; D is undetermined. The TCR originated in a woman over 75 with COVID-19, enrolled during active disease. The CDR3 DNA sequence: TGTGCCACGCGCGAACAGCCTCAAGAGACCCAGTACTTC. Its translation: CATREQPQETQYF.